What follows are 29 T cell receptor beta chains derived from one specimen sequenced in a study of T cell changes during pregnancy in multiple sclerosis. Assay used: immunoSEQ multiplex PCR; TCRdb lists only in-frame clones, some missing. The repertoire consists of 90,000 to 95,000 clones, with 94% occurring once and the leading ten covering 2% to 2.5%. Specimen: peripheral blood, collected in the third trimester of pregnancy. These receptors came from a female donor with multiple sclerosis, enrolled in a pregnancy study.

The chain recombines TRBV28 with TRBJ1-2; TRBD1 matches at 7 bases. Trimming took 8 bases from V and 5 from J; bases not matched to a gene: 8. The CDR3 consists of 13 residues. The germline gives CDR1 MDHEN, CDR2 SYDVKM. CDR3 residues: CASLTGRRYGYTF. The CDR3 nucleotides are TGTGCCAGCCTGACAGGGCGGAGGTATGGCTACACCTTC.

This chain uses TRBV5-1 with TRBJ2-7, with 7 positions matching TRBD1. V lost 4 bases, J lost 0 bases, and 7 bases stayed unmatched. The CDR3 covers 15 residues. Germline V CDR1 and CDR2: SGHRS, YFSETQ. CDR3 protein: CASSPGQRSSYEQYF. The CDR3, as DNA: TGCGCCAGCAGCCCGGGACAGAGGAGCTCCTACGAGCAGTACTTC.

J is TRBJ2-7 and V is TRBV27; 7 bases line up with TRBD2. This CDR3 region has 14 residues. The V segment lost 6 bases and the J segment 3 bases; nucleotides outside the gene matches: 8. Germline assignment: CDR1 MNHEY and CDR2 SMNVEV (reference sequence). The CDR3 sequence: CASRPQGGVYEQYF. CDR3 in DNA: TGTGCCAGCAGACCTCAGGGAGGGGTCTACGAGCAGTACTTC.

The gene calls are TRBV10-1 and TRBJ1-1; tentatively, D is TRBD1 (5 bases). Germline V lookup: CDR1 WNHNN, CDR2 SYGVQD (reference sequence). Trimming took 8 bases from V and 1 from J, leaving 20 bases between them. CDR3 length: 16 amino acids. In nucleotides, the CDR3 is TGCGCCAGCCCCGGCCGGGGGAAGGGCCCGAACACTGAAGCTTTCTTT. Encoded protein: CASPGRGKGPNTEAFF.

The chain's CDR3 is CASSSFYEQYF. The CDR3 DNA sequence: TGTGCCAGCAGCTCTTTCTACGAGCAGTACTTC. J is TRBJ2-7 and V is TRBV11-2, with D hard to call. The CDR3 is made up of 11 amino acids. From germline, CDR1 is SGHAT and CDR2 FQNNGV. V was trimmed by 4 bases and J by 3 bases, leaving 4 bases between them.

The chain recombines TRBV11-2 with TRBJ1-2, with D possibly TRBD1 on 6 matching bases. The CDR3 sequence is 14 residues long. V was trimmed by 1 base and J by 7 bases, leaving 13 bases between them. From germline, CDR1 is SGHAT and CDR2 FQNNGV. The chain's CDR3 is CASSLVWGGGGYTF. In nucleotides, the CDR3 is TGTGCCAGCAGCTTAGTCTGGGGGGGCGGTGGCTACACCTTC.

The chain uses TRBV18 and TRBJ2-7, with D uncertain. V was cut by 0 bases and J by 6 bases, with 9 bases left in between. Germline values: CDR1 KGHSH, CDR2 LQKENI. The CDR3 is 13 amino acids. The CDR3 DNA follows: TGTGCCAGCTCACCACCTCGAGGAGCCGAGCAGTACTTC. Encoded protein: CASSPPRGAEQYF. Combining the CDR3 with reference TRBV18 and TRBJ2-7 gives the whole variable domain NAGVMQNPRHLVRRRGQEARLRCSPMKGHSHVYWYRQLPEEGLKFMVYLQKENIIDESGMPKERFSAEFPKEGPSILRIQQVVRGDSAAYFCASSPPRGAEQYFGPGTRLTVT.

The count of this clone is one. The chain employs TRBV19 and TRBJ1-2; D gene ambiguous. The V end was cut by 9 bases, the J end by 10 bases, with 21 bases between. The CDR3 consists of 13 residues. Germline CDR1 and CDR2: LNHDA and SQIVND (reference sequence). The chain's CDR3 is CASNDFSGSVYTF. The CDR3 DNA is TGTGCCAGCAATGACTTCAGTGGGTCGGTCTACACCTTC.

V is TRBV9 and J is TRBJ1-1; tentative D call: TRBD1 (5 bases). The length of the CDR3 is 14 residues. The V and J ends lost 3 bases and 3 bases respectively, with 12 bases between them. Looked up from germline, CDR1 is SGDLS and CDR2 is YYNGEE. The CDR3 coding sequence is TGTGCCAGCAGCGAGGGACTTTCGGACACTGAAGCTTTCTTT. As protein: CASSEGLSDTEAFF.

J is TRBJ2-1 and V is TRBV6-5; 7 bases are a match to TRBD2. The V and J ends lost 2 bases and 7 bases, in that order; junction bases with no gene match: 8. The CDR3 runs 15 residues. The germline V gene encodes CDR1 MNHEY and CDR2 SVGAGI. CDR3 in amino acids: CASSYHPVRENEQFF. In DNA, the CDR3 is TGTGCCAGCAGTTACCACCCCGTGCGGGAGAATGAGCAGTTCTTC.

The V gene is TRBV10-3, the J gene TRBJ1-1; D possibly corresponds to TRBD1 (6 bases). The CDR3 extends over 14 amino acids. V lost 4 bases to trimming and J lost 2 bases, with 11 bases between them. Germline V gene data show CDR1 as ENHRY and CDR2 as SYGVKD. This CDR3 reads CAISAIQGNTEAFF. The CDR3 nucleotides are TGTGCCATCAGTGCAATACAGGGAAACACTGAAGCTTTCTTT.

The chain uses TRBV19 and TRBJ1-1, with 10 bases identical to TRBD1. CDR1 and CDR2 from the germline V gene are LNHDA and SQIVND (reference sequence). The J segment lost 6 bases and the V segment lost 3 bases, leaving 7 bases of the junction unmatched. The CDR3 loop spans 15 amino acids. The DNA of the CDR3 is TGTGCCAGTAGTATGACAGGGGGCTCGTTTGCTGAAGCTTTCTTT. Its protein product is CASSMTGGSFAEAFF. The full variable domain, its missing parts supplied by reference TRBV19 and TRBJ1-1, is DGGITQSPKYLFRKEGQNVTLSCEQNLNHDAMYWYRQDPGQGLRLIYYSQIVNDFQKGDIAEGYSVSREKKESFPLTVTSAQKNPTAFYLCASSMTGGSFAEAFFGQGTRLTVV.

V usage is TRBV10-3 and J usage is TRBJ2-5; D is possibly TRBD1 (6 bases). The CDR3 has 13 residues. Trimming removed 6 bases from V and 1 base from J, with 9 bases in between. Per the germline V gene, CDR1 is ENHRY and CDR2 is SYGVKD. The CDR3 DNA follows: TGTGCCATCAGCCGACAGGTCCAAGAGACCCAGTACTTC. Its translation is CAISRQVQETQYF.

This chain connects TRBV5-1 to TRBJ2-7; TRBD1 matches 7 bases. V dropped 0 bases and J dropped 7; count of bases not matched to a gene: 7. This CDR3 comprises 14 residues. Germline V CDR1 and CDR2: SGHRS, YFSETQ. CDR3 in DNA: TGCGCCAGCAGCTTGGAGGCAGGGGGAAGGGAGCAGTACTTC. This sequence encodes CASSLEAGGREQYF.

The genes are TRBV10-3 and TRBJ1-4, with D possibly matching TRBD1 (6 bases). With 6 bases removed from V and 4 bases from J, the gap between germline ends came to 12 bases. Germline loops: CDR1 ENHRY, CDR2 SYGVKD. This CDR3 is built from 14 residues. The CDR3, as DNA: TGTGCCATCAGCCCCGGACAGAATAATGAAAAACTGTTTTTT. As protein: CAISPGQNNEKLFF.

The rearrangement uses TRBV28 and TRBJ1-1; D gene uncertain. Trimming pared 1 base from V and 8 bases from J, leaving 14 bases between. The CDR3 runs to 14 residues. Germline loops: CDR1 MDHEN, CDR2 SYDVKM. The DNA of the CDR3 is TGTGCCAGCAGTTTATTGGGAGAGAATAAAGAAGCTTTCTTT. Protein sequence: CASSLLGENKEAFF. Complete variable domain (other parts from reference TRBV28 and TRBJ1-1): DVKVTQSSRYLVKRTGEKVFLECVQDMDHENMFWYRQDPGLGLRLIYFSYDVKMKEKGDIPEGYSVSREKKERFSLILESASTNQTSMYLCASSLLGENKEAFFGQGTRLTVV.

The chain couples TRBV7-6 to TRBJ2-2; no clear D. Germline-derived CDR1 and CDR2 are SGHVS and FNYEAQ. V was cut by 0 bases and J by 8 bases, with 4 bases left in between. This CDR3 is 12 amino acids long. CDR3 sequence (DNA): TGTGCCAGCAGCTTAGCGTCAGGGGAGCTGTTTTTT. Translated, it gives CASSLASGELFF.

CDR3 nucleotide sequence: TGTGCCAGTAGTAGCCAACTAGCGGGAGGTGGCGAGCAGTACTTC. Its translation: CASSSQLAGGGEQYF. The chain links TRBV19 to TRBJ2-7, with TRBD2 matching 12 bases. CDR1 is LNHDA, CDR2 SQIVND, per germline (reference sequence). V shed 4 bases, J shed 6 bases, and the junction held 7 bases outside the gene matches. The CDR3 sequence is 15 residues long.

This clone was counted a single time. The chain is built from TRBV11-1 and TRBJ2-7; D is perhaps TRBD2 (6 bases). CDR3 length: 12 amino acids. Trimming took 8 bases from V and 4 from J, leaving 12 bases between them. The germline CDR1 and CDR2 sequences are SGHAT and FQDESV (reference sequence). In DNA, the CDR3 is TGTGCCAGCGGAGGCGGGATTTACGAGCAGTACTTC. This sequence encodes CASGGGIYEQYF. Looking up the rest from reference TRBV11-1 and TRBJ2-7 gives the full variable domain: EAEVAQSPRYKITEKSQAVAFWCDPISGHATLYWYRQILGQGPELLVQFQDESVVDDSQLPKDRFSAERLKGVDSTLKIQPAELGDSAMYLCASGGGIYEQYFGPGTRLTVT.

V usage is TRBV6-6 and J usage is TRBJ2-7; 8 nucleotides match TRBD1. This CDR3 is 16 amino acids long. Germline CDR1 and CDR2: MNHNY and SVGAGI (reference sequence). With 2 bases clipped from V and 2 bases from J, the junction kept 8 bases outside the gene matches. The CDR3, as DNA: TGTGCCAGCAGTTACCGGAGACAGGGGTTGCCCTACGAGCAGTACTTC. It encodes CASSYRRQGLPYEQYF.

The V and J genes are TRBV6-1 and TRBJ2-7; 9 bases match TRBD1. CDR1 is MNHNS and CDR2 is SASEGT in the germline V gene. Germline trimming cut 6 bases from V and 2 bases from J; bases unmatched to any gene: 5. CDR3 length: 14 amino acids. DNA of the CDR3: TGTGCCAGCAGCCCACAGGGGGCCACCTACGAGCAGTACTTC. As protein: CASSPQGATYEQYF.

The chain joins TRBV5-4 to TRBJ2-7; D is perhaps TRBD1 (6 bases). The CDR3 extends over 13 amino acids. Germline V gene data show CDR1 as SGHNT and CDR2 as YYREEE (reference sequence). V was trimmed by 1 base and J by 7 bases, leaving 12 bases between them. CDR3 in amino acids: CASSLWGPGEQYF. The CDR3 nucleotides read TGTGCCAGCAGCTTGTGGGGGCCTGGGGAGCAGTACTTC.

The chain has TRBV7-9 and TRBJ2-7, with D perhaps matching TRBD1 (5 bases). Germline CDR1 and CDR2: SEHNR and FQNEAQ (reference sequence). The CDR3 consists of 15 residues. Trimming took off 4 bases at V and 3 bases at J, with 16 bases between the two ends. In nucleotides, the CDR3 is TGTGCCAGCAGCTCGGCGACAGAGGCCCACTACGAGCAGTACTTC. Its protein is CASSSATEAHYEQYF.

The CDR3 region has the DNA TGTGCCAGCAGCAAAGGCCCACAGGGGGAGGACTACGAGCAGTACTTC. This gives the protein CASSKGPQGEDYEQYF. This rearrangement joins TRBV21-1 to TRBJ2-7; TRBD1 is taken as the D call from the table, unchecked against the DNA. TRBV21-1 is annotated as a pseudogene. The CDR3 is made up of 16 amino acids.

This chain joins TRBV6-6 and TRBJ1-2, with D uncertain. The CDR3 loop spans 12 amino acids. Trimming removed 9 bases from V and 2 bases from J, with 10 bases in between. Germline CDR1 is MNHNY and CDR2 is SVGAGI (reference sequence). This CDR3 is CASCQWNYGYTF. The CDR3 DNA is TGTGCCAGTTGTCAGTGGAACTATGGCTACACCTTC.

V and J are TRBV5-1 and TRBJ2-5; 8 bases are a match to TRBD1. The CDR3 is made up of 19 amino acids. Losses at the gene ends were 2 bases for V and 2 bases for J; bases not matched to a gene: 17. CDR1 and CDR2 (germline): SGHRS, YFSETQ. CDR3 bases: TGCGCCAGCAGCTTAGGACAGGGCGGTTCACGGGCCCAACAAGAGACCCAGTACTTC. Residues: CASSLGQGGSRAQQETQYF.

The chain recombines TRBV7-3 with TRBJ1-1; D is uncertain. Germline V CDR1 and CDR2: SGHTA, FQGTGA. Trimming left V 1 base short and J 1 base short, with 4 bases between. The CDR3 has 13 amino acids. The CDR3 DNA is TGTGCCAGCAGCTTAAACGGGAACACTGAAGCTTTCTTT. This gives the protein CASSLNGNTEAFF.

This clone was seen a few times. The chain uses TRBV4-1 and TRBJ1-1; 9 bases are a match to TRBD1. V was pared by 5 bases and J by 3 bases, with 7 bases of the junction left unmatched. The germline CDR1 and CDR2 sequences are MGHRA and YSYEKL. The CDR3 loop spans 15 amino acids. CDR3 DNA: TGCGCCAGCAGCTCGGGACAGGGAGGTGACACTGAAGCTTTCTTT. Amino acids: CASSSGQGGDTEAFF.

V gene TRBV28 combines with J gene TRBJ1-1, with a possible D match to TRBD1 (6 bases). V lost 3 bases, J lost 7 bases, and 27 bases lay in between. The CDR3 totals 18 residues. CDR1 and CDR2 from the germline V gene are MDHEN and SYDVKM. The DNA for the CDR3 is TGTGCCAGCAGTTTCGTCTGGGGACCAGGGGTAGGATTTGGTGAAGCTTTCTTT. Its protein is CASSFVWGPGVGFGEAFF. The entire variable domain, with the rest obtained from reference TRBV28 and TRBJ1-1, is as follows: DVKVTQSSRYLVKRTGEKVFLECVQDMDHENMFWYRQDPGLGLRLIYFSYDVKMKEKGDIPEGYSVSREKKERFSLILESASTNQTSMYLCASSFVWGPGVGFGEAFFGQGTRLTVV.